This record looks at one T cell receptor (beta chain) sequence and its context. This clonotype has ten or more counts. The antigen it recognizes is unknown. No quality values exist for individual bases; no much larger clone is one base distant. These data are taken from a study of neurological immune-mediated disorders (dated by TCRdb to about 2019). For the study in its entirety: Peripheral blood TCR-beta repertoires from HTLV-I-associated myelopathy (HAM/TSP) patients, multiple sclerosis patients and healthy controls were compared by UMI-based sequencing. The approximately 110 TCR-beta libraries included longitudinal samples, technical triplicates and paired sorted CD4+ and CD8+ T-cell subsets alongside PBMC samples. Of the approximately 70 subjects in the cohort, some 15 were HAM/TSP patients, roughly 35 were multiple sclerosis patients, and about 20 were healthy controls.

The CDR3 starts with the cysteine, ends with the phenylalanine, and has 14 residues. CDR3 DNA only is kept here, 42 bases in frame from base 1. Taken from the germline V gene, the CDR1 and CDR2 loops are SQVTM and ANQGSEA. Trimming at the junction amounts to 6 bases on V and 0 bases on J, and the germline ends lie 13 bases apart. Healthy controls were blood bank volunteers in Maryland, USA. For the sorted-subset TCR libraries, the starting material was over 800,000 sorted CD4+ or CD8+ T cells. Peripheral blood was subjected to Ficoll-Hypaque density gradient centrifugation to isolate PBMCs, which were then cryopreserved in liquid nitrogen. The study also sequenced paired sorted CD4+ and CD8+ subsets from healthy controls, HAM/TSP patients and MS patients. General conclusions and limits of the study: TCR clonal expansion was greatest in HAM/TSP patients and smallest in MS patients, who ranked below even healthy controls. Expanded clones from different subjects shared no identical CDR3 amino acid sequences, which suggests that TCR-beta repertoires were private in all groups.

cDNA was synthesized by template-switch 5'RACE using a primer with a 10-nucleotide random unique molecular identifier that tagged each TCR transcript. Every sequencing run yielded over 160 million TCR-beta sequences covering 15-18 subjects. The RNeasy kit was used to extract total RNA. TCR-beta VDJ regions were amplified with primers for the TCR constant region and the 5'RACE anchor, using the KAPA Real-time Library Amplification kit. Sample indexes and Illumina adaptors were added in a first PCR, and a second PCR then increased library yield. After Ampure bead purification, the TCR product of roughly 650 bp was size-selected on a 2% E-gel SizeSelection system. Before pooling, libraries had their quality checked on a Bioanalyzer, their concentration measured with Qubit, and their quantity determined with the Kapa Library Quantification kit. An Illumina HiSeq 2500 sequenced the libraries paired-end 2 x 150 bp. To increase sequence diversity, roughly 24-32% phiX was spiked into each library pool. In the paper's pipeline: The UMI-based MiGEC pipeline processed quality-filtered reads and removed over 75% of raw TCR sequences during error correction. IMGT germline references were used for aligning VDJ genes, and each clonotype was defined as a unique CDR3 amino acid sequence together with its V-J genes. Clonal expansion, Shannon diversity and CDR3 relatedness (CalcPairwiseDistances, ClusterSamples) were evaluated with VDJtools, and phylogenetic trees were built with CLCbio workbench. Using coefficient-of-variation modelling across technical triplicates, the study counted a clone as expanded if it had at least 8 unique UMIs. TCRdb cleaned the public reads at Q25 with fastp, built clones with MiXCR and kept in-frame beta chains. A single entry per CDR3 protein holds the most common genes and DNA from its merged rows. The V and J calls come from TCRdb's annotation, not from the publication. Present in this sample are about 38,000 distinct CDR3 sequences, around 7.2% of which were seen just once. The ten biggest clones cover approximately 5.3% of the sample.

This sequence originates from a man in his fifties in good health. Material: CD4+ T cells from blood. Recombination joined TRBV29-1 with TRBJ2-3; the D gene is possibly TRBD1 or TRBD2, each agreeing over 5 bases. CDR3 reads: CSVAPGHSTDTQYF. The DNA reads TGCAGCGTGGCGCCGGGGCATAGCACAGATACGCAGTATTTT.